The T cell receptor (beta chain) described here comes from a study of T cells in Graves' hyperthyroidism and ophthalmopathy. This clonotype was recorded at least ten times. The junction shows a germline mismatch at one end, possibly a read error. CDR3 length: 14 residues. RNA transcripts gave rise to amplified TCR beta CDR3 regions. In the first-round RT-PCR of the TCR CDR3, the HTBI primer set was used. Each CDR3 protein gets one entry after TCRdb re-called the multiplex PCR reads with MiXCR. The sample has approximately 210,000 distinct CDR3 sequences; 15% to 20% are singletons. This sequence was found in a man aged 50 to 60 with Graves' hyperthyroidism. V gene TRBV12-3 or TRBV12-4 combines with J gene TRBJ2-5, with D possibly being TRBD1 or TRBD2 (7 bases each). Sequencing was done on a sample of blood. CDR3 amino acids: CASSLGQGGETQYF. The CDR3 coding sequence is TGTGCCAGCAGCTTAGGCCAGGGGGGGGAGACCCAGTACTTC.